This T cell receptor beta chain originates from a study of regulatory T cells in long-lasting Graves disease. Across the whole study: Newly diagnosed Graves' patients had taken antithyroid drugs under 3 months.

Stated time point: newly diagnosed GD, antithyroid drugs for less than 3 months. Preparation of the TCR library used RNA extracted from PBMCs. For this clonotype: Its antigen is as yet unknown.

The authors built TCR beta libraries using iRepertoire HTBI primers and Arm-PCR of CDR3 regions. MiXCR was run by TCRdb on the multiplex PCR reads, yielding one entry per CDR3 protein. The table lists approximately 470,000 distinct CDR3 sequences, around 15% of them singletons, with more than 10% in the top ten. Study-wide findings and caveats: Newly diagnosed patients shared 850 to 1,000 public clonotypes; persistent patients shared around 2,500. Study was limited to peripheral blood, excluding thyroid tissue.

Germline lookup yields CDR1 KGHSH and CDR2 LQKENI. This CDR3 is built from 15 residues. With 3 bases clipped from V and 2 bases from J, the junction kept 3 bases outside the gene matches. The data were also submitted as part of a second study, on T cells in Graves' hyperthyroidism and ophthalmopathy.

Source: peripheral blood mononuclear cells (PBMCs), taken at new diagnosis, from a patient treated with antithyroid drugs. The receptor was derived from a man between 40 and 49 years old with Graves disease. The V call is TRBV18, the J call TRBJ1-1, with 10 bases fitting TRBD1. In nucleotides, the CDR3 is TGTGCCAGCTCACCGTGGGACAGGGGAAACACTGAAGCTTTCTTT. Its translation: CASSPWDRGNTEAFF.